This T cell receptor (beta chain) emerged from a study of T cell responses to AZD1222 COVID-19 vaccine. Study-wide context: Investigators merged groups given second doses at roughly 4 or roughly 12 weeks. Whole-study findings and limits: The breadth and depth of Spike-specific TCRs increased once two AZD1222 doses had been given. Donors were chiefly white British, with a greater number of females, and clonal diversity was perhaps underestimated.

This clone occurred once. Its antigen is undetermined. Looked up from germline, CDR1 is LNHDA and CDR2 is SQIVND (reference sequence). The germline V and J ends were trimmed by 7 bases and 7 bases, with 8 bases remaining between them. The CDR3 extends over 11 amino acids. Libraries were prepared by immunoSEQ multiplex PCR; TCRdb keeps only in-frame clonotypes and omits some of them. The data hold 130,000 or so clones, with 93% observed a single time. The gene calls are TRBV19 and TRBJ1-3; D is ambiguous. This specimen consisted of peripheral blood, obtained on day 0 of AZD1222 vaccination. This TCR was recovered from an adult in good health. CDR3 bases: TGTGCCAGTACGGCACCGAACACCATATATTTT. Translated, it gives CASTAPNTIYF.